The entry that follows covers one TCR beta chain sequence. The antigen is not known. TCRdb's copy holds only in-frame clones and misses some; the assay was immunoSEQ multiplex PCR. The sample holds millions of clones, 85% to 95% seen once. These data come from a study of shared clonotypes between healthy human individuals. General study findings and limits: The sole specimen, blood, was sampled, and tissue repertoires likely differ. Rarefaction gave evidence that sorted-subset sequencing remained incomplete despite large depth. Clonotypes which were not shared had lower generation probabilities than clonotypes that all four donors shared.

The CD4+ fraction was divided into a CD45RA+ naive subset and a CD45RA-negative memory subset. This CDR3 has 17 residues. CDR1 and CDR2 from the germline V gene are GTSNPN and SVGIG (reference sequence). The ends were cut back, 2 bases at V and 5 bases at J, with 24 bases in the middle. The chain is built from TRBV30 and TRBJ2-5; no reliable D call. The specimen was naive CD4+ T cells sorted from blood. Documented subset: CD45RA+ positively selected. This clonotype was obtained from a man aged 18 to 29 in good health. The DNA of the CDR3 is TGTGCCTGGAGTACGAGACGAGGAAGGGTTGGACCGGAGACCCAGTACTTC. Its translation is CAWSTRRGRVGPETQYF.